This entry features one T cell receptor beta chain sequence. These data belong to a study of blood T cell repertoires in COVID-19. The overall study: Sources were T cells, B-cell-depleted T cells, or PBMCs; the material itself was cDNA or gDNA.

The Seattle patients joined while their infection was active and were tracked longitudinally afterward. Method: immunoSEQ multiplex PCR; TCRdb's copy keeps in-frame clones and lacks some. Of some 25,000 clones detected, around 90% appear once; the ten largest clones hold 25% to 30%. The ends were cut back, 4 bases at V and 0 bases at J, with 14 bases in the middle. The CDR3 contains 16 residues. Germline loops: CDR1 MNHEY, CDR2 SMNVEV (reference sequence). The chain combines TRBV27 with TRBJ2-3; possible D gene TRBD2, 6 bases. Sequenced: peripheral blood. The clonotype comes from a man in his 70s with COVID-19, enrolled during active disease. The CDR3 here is CASSSGTFASTDTQYF. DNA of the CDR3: TGTGCCAGCAGTTCGGGGACTTTCGCTAGCACAGATACGCAGTATTTT.